Shown below are 24 T cell receptor beta chains from a single sample sequenced in a study of blood T cell repertoires in COVID-19. The assay was immunoSEQ multiplex PCR, and TCRdb's table has in-frame clones only and misses some. The data show 250,000 or so clones, roughly 87% seen once. The sample was PBMCs or T cells enriched from blood (not recorded which). The receptors originated from a woman in her 30s with acute COVID-19.

The V gene is TRBV5-1, the J gene TRBJ2-2, with TRBD2 as a possible D gene (5 bases). Germline CDR1 SGHRS, CDR2 YFSETQ. V lost 1 base to trimming and J lost 1 base, with 17 bases between them. The CDR3 covers 18 residues. CDR3 nucleotides: TGCGCCAGCAGCTTGACTCCATCATGGGGAGAGAACACCGGGGAGCTGTTTTTT. It yields the protein CASSLTPSWGENTGELFF.

The chain employs TRBV15 and TRBJ2-1; a weak D match, TRBD2 (6 bases). V was cut by 8 bases and J by 3 bases, with 8 bases left in between. The CDR3 is 12 residues long. Germline V lookup: CDR1 LNHNV, CDR2 YYDKDF (reference sequence). The CDR3 DNA reads TGTGCCACCGGAGGGAGCTACAATGAGCAGTTCTTC. Translated: CATGGSYNEQFF.

The chain links TRBV12-3 or TRBV12-4 to TRBJ1-2; no clear D gene. This CDR3 has 13 amino acids. The V and J ends lost 4 bases and 8 bases respectively, with 14 bases between them. The DNA of the CDR3 is TGTGCCAGCAGTTCTGAGGTAGCGTGGGGCTACACCTTC. This codes for CASSSEVAWGYTF.

The rearrangement uses TRBV11-2 and TRBJ1-1; 7 bases agree with TRBD1. Germline CDR1 and CDR2: SGHAT and FQNNGV. The CDR3 has 13 residues. With 6 bases clipped from V and 5 bases from J, the junction kept 6 bases outside the gene matches. CDR3 sequence (DNA): TGTGCCAGCAGTTATCCCAGGGGGACTGAAGCTTTCTTT. Encoded protein: CASSYPRGTEAFF.

The rearrangement links TRBV24-1 to TRBJ2-1, with D unclear. CDR3 length equals 13 residues. CDR1 and CDR2 from the germline V gene are KGHDR and SFDVKD. Trimming cost V 4 bases and J 5 bases, with 8 bases left between them. The CDR3 bases are TGTGCCACCAGTGAATCCATTCACAATGAGCAGTTCTTC. Amino acid sequence: CATSESIHNEQFF.

The chain recombines TRBV3-1 (or the pseudogene TRBV3-2) with TRBJ2-1, with 8 bases identical to TRBD2. This CDR3 spans 13 amino acids. V was pared by 1 base and J by 15 bases, with 8 bases of the junction left unmatched. Germline V gene lookup returns CDR1 LGHDT and CDR2 YNNKEL (reference sequence). The chain's CDR3 is CASSQVASGRAFF. CDR3 nucleotides: TGTGCCAGCAGCCAAGTCGCTAGCGGGCGTGCGTTCTTC.

The chain employs TRBV28 and TRBJ1-6, with 7 bases lining up with TRBD1. The V and J ends lost 6 bases and 5 bases, in that order; junction bases with no gene match: 4. The CDR3 covers 14 residues. Germline V gene data show CDR1 as MDHEN and CDR2 as SYDVKM. The CDR3: CASRPGTDNSPLHF. DNA for the CDR3: TGTGCCAGCAGGCCCGGGACAGATAATTCACCCCTCCACTTT.

The chain couples TRBV29-1 to TRBJ1-1; D is unresolved. Germline CDR1 SQVTM, CDR2 ANQGSEA. The germline V and J ends were trimmed by 2 bases and 1 base, with 5 bases remaining between them. This CDR3 region has 12 residues. Written as DNA, the CDR3 is TGCAGCGTTGAAATCAGGAACACTGAAGCTTTCTTT. Encoded protein: CSVEIRNTEAFF.

V usage is TRBV27 and J usage is TRBJ2-5, with 7 positions matching TRBD1. CDR3 length equals 17 residues. J lost 3 bases, V lost 0 bases, and 10 bases had no gene match. Germline values: CDR1 MNHEY, CDR2 SMNVEV (reference sequence). CDR3 DNA sequence: TGTGCCAGCAGTTTATCCCTCGGGACAGAGGGAGAAGAGACCCAGTACTTC. It yields the protein CASSLSLGTEGEETQYF.

The V and J genes are TRBV6-5 and TRBJ1-2, with 8 bases that match TRBD1. With V trimmed by 0 bases and J by 8 bases, 5 bases remained unmatched. The CDR3 runs 14 residues. Germline CDR1 MNHEY, CDR2 SVGAGI. CDR3 sequence reads: CASSYSRTGHGYTF. CDR3 coding DNA: TGTGCCAGCAGTTACTCTCGGACAGGGCACGGCTACACCTTC.

V usage is TRBV9 and J usage is TRBJ2-1; D perhaps matches TRBD1 (6 bases). In germline, CDR1 is SGDLS, CDR2 YYNGEE. Trimming took 3 bases from V and 4 from J, leaving 14 bases between them. The CDR3 has 15 residues. The CDR3 region has the DNA TGTGCCAGCAGCGCCAGGGGTGGTACTTACAATGAGCAGTTCTTC. As protein: CASSARGGTYNEQFF.

The rearrangement joins TRBV6-5 to TRBJ1-6, with 8 bases identical to TRBD1. V gave up 0 bases and J gave up 10 bases; unmatched junction bases: 5. Germline V gives CDR1 MNHEY, CDR2 SVGAGI. The CDR3 sequence is 15 residues long. The CDR3 DNA reads as TGTGCCAGCAGTTACTCGACAGGGGAGTACTCACCCCTCCACTTT. Amino acid sequence: CASSYSTGEYSPLHF.

The V gene is TRBV3-1 (or the pseudogene TRBV3-2), the J gene TRBJ2-1; 10 nucleotides align to TRBD2. J gave up 9 bases and V 0 bases, and 8 bases lay outside the gene matches. Germline V gene lookup returns CDR1 LGHDT and CDR2 YNNKEL (reference sequence). The CDR3 runs 16 residues. The DNA of the CDR3 is TGTGCCAGCAGCCAAGATACTAGCGGGGTAGTAGGTGAGCAGTTCTTC. It encodes CASSQDTSGVVGEQFF.

The V call is TRBV5-5, the J call TRBJ1-1; unclear D gene. CDR1 is SGHKS, CDR2 YYEKEE, per germline (reference sequence). This CDR3 has 12 residues. The V end lost 4 bases, the J end lost 3 bases, and 7 bases lay between the germline ends. The CDR3 region has the DNA TGTGCCAGCAGCCCAGATGACACTGAAGCTTTCTTT. Translation gives CASSPDDTEAFF.

The V call is TRBV30, the J call TRBJ1-5; D is perhaps TRBD1 (6 bases). CDR3 length: 19 residues. V was clipped by 1 base and J by 3 bases, with 25 bases between them. Germline values: CDR1 GTSNPN, CDR2 SVGIG (reference sequence). The CDR3 is CAWSAPALDSYSPNQPQHF. Here the CDR3 DNA reads TGTGCCTGGAGTGCCCCCGCCCTGGACAGCTATTCCCCCAATCAGCCCCAGCATTTT.

The chain carries TRBV7-2 and TRBJ1-3; 8 bases are a match to TRBD1. CDR1 and CDR2 (germline): SGHTA, FQGNSA. Trimming cost V 4 bases and J 4 bases; bases outside gene matches: 6. CDR3 length equals 15 residues. The CDR3 sequence is CASSSDRVEGNTIYF. CDR3 in DNA: TGTGCCAGCAGCTCGGACAGGGTAGAAGGAAACACCATATATTTT.

This chain connects TRBV6-4 to TRBJ1-2; 9 nucleotides agree with TRBD1. Germline-derived CDR1 and CDR2 are MRHNA and SNTAGT. After removal of 6 bases from V and 0 bases from J, the junction contained 11 bases not matched to a gene. The CDR3 length is 17 residues. The CDR3 here is CASSARDRESPNYGYTF. In DNA form, the CDR3 reads TGTGCCAGCAGCGCTAGGGACAGGGAATCTCCTAACTATGGCTACACCTTC.

This chain uses TRBV5-1 with TRBJ2-5; 10 nucleotides line up with TRBD2. The CDR3 length is 14 residues. Germline CDR1 and CDR2: SGHRS and YFSETQ. V lost 2 bases to trimming and J lost 3 bases; unmatched junction nucleotides: 1. Here the CDR3 DNA reads TGCGCCAGCAGCTTCGGGACTAGCGAAGAGACCCAGTACTTC. Its translation: CASSFGTSEETQYF.

The chain has TRBV5-1 and TRBJ2-3; tentatively, D is TRBD1 (7 bases). The CDR3 loop spans 15 amino acids. The germline gives CDR1 SGHRS, CDR2 YFSETQ. Trimming removed 6 bases from V and 2 bases from J, with 16 bases in between. CDR3 sequence: CASTPRGRFTDTQYF. The CDR3 DNA follows: TGCGCCAGCACACCCAGGGGGAGGTTCACAGATACGCAGTATTTT.

V gene TRBV5-1 combines with J gene TRBJ1-6; 8 nucleotides match TRBD1. From germline, CDR1 is SGHRS and CDR2 YFSETQ. The CDR3 runs 16 residues. Trimming at V came to 0 bases and at J to 9 bases, leaving 8 bases not matched to a gene. The DNA for the CDR3 is TGCGCCAGCAGCTTGGCGGGGGACAGGTCCCCTTCACCCCTCCACTTT. Amino acid sequence: CASSLAGDRSPSPLHF.

This chain joins TRBV29-1 and TRBJ2-5; the D gene is possibly TRBD1 (6 bases). Germline CDR1 and CDR2: SQVTM and ANQGSEA. This CDR3 region has 14 residues. The V gene lost 5 bases and the J gene lost 2 bases, with 15 bases spanning the gap. The CDR3 loop is CSVRVQGLQETQYF. The CDR3 coding sequence is TGCAGCGTTCGGGTACAGGGCTTACAAGAGACCCAGTACTTC.

The chain has TRBV14 and TRBJ1-6; 7 bases fit TRBD1. V was pared by 5 bases and J by 7 bases, with 11 bases of the junction left unmatched. Germline CDR1 reads SGHDN; CDR2 reads FVKESK. This CDR3 region has 16 residues. The CDR3 nucleotides read TGTGCCAGCAGCTCAACGACAGGGACCCTGAATTCACCCCTCCACTTT. It encodes CASSSTTGTLNSPLHF.

The chain couples TRBV5-4 to TRBJ2-4; D possibly corresponds to TRBD1 (5 bases). V dropped 0 bases and J dropped 5 bases, with 9 bases sitting between them. The germline gives CDR1 SGHNT, CDR2 YYREEE (reference sequence). The CDR3 is made up of 14 amino acids. CDR3 DNA sequence: TGTGCCAGCAGCTTGGGGGGCATCCAAAACATTCAGTACTTC. Translation gives CASSLGGIQNIQYF. Full variable domain (outside the CDR3, taken from reference TRBV5-4 and TRBJ2-4): ETGVTQSPTHLIKTRGQQVTLRCSSQSGHNTVSWYQQALGQGPQFIFQYYREEENGRGNFPPRFSGLQFPNYSSELNVNALELDDSALYLCASSLGGIQNIQYFGAGTRLSVL.

The gene calls are TRBV5-5 and TRBJ1-3; tentatively, D is TRBD1 (5 bases). The germline V gene encodes CDR1 SGHKS and CDR2 YYEKEE (reference sequence). V was shortened by 3 bases and J by 4 bases, with 17 bases between the two germline ends. The CDR3 extends over 16 amino acids. CDR3 DNA sequence: TGTGCCAGCAGCTCGCGGGGACTCCTAGGGGGAAACACCATATATTTT. This sequence encodes CASSSRGLLGGNTIYF.